This TCR beta chain was sequenced during a study of blood T cell repertoires in COVID-19. Study information: The United States, Italy and Spain were the sources of the acute and convalescent COVID-19 samples. T cells, B-cell-depleted T cells, or PBMCs provided the cDNA or gDNA that served as material.

This CDR3 has 13 amino acids. CDR1 is SGHVS and CDR2 is FNYEAQ in the germline V gene. The ends were cut back, 11 bases at V and 3 bases at J, with 16 bases in the middle. The data were produced by immunoSEQ multiplex PCR, yet TCRdb's version contains in-frame clones alone and is incomplete. The table records roughly 250,000 clones, roughly 89% of them present only once. The specimen sequenced was peripheral blood. The sequence derives from a man between 25 and 39 years old with acute or convalescent COVID-19. The rearrangement joins TRBV7-6 to TRBJ1-2; no definite D call. The CDR3 nucleotides are TGTGCCTCCTCCCCGGGGAAGTACTATGGCTACACCTTC. Amino acids: CASSPGKYYGYTF.